What follows describes a single T cell receptor beta chain. Other DNA sequences in the sample encode the same CDR3. TCRdb's table, derived via immunoSEQ multiplex PCR, lists solely in-frame clones and lacks some. This table holds around 63,000 clones, around 89% found once. The record originates from a study of OX40 agonist ivuxolimab in advanced cancers. CDR1 and CDR2 (germline): MNHEY, SVGAGI. Trimming pared 6 bases from V and 0 bases from J, leaving 5 bases between. This CDR3 comprises 12 residues. The clonotype comes from an adult with an advanced solid tumor such as melanoma, head and neck, liver or kidney cancer. The gene calls are TRBV6-5 and TRBJ1-2, with D unresolved. The sequencing here drew on CD4+ or CD8+ T cells sorted from blood, taken in a trial of the OX40 agonist ivuxolimab. CDR3 loop: CASSPSNYGYTF. Here the CDR3 DNA reads TGTGCCAGCAGCCCCTCTAACTATGGCTACACCTTC.